The 22 T cell receptor beta chains given below trace back to one sample, sequenced in a study of T cell responses to AZD1222 COVID-19 vaccine. TCRdb's table, derived via immunoSEQ multiplex PCR, lists solely in-frame clones and lacks some. The sample has about 170,000 clones, 87% seen once; the top ten hold around 0.99%. Sequences were derived from peripheral blood, sampled 28 days after the second AZD1222 dose. These receptors originate from an adult who received the AZD1222 COVID-19 vaccine.

V gene TRBV21-1 combines with J gene TRBJ1-1; the tabulated D call, TRBD1, remains unverified against the DNA. TRBV21-1 is marked as a pseudogene. CDR3 size: 12 residues. The CDR3 is CASSKGAYEAFF. The CDR3 bases are TGTGCCAGCAGCAAGGGGGCTTATGAAGCTTTCTTT.

V is TRBV5-1 and J is TRBJ1-6; D not certain. This CDR3 contains 15 residues. Trimming left V 5 bases short and J 5 bases short, with 14 bases between. Germline CDR1 reads SGHRS; CDR2 reads YFSETQ. The CDR3 DNA reads TGCGCCAGCAGGGTGGGTCCGGTTAATAATTCACCCCTCCACTTT. This encodes CASRVGPVNNSPLHF.

This chain links TRBV7-2 with TRBJ1-2; no reliable D call. The germline CDR1 and CDR2 sequences are SGHTA and FQGNSA. V lost 1 base and J 8 bases, leaving 11 bases between the germline ends. CDR3 size: 13 residues. The DNA of the CDR3 is TGTGCCAGCAGCTTAGAGGCCCCATGGGGCTACACCTTC. This codes for CASSLEAPWGYTF.

The chain combines TRBV18 with TRBJ1-1; weak D call: TRBD1 (6 bases). Germline V lookup: CDR1 KGHSH, CDR2 LQKENI. CDR3 length: 17 residues. V lost 4 bases, J lost 1 base, and 19 bases lay in between. The CDR3 sequence: CASSLGWGARKNTEAFF. Written as DNA, the CDR3 is TGTGCCAGCTCACTTGGGTGGGGGGCGAGGAAGAACACTGAAGCTTTCTTT. Complete variable domain (other parts from reference TRBV18 and TRBJ1-1): NAGVMQNPRHLVRRRGQEARLRCSPMKGHSHVYWYRQLPEEGLKFMVYLQKENIIDESGMPKERFSAEFPKEGPSILRIQQVVRGDSAAYFCASSLGWGARKNTEAFFGQGTRLTVV.

The rearrangement joins TRBV2 to TRBJ1-2; D uncertain. There are 12 residues in the CDR3. The germline V gene has CDR1 SNHLY and CDR2 FYNNEI. The V gene lost 8 bases and the J gene lost 0 bases, with 7 bases spanning the gap. CDR3 in amino acids: CASGQTNYGYTF. CDR3 nucleotide sequence: TGTGCCAGCGGGCAGACTAACTATGGCTACACCTTC. The full variable domain, its missing parts supplied by reference TRBV2 and TRBJ1-2, is EPEVTQTPSHQVTQMGQEVILRCVPISNHLYFYWYRQILGQKVEFLVSFYNNEISEKSEIFDDQFSVERPDGSNFTLKIRSTKLEDSAMYFCASGQTNYGYTFGSGTRLTVV.

The rearrangement joins TRBV6-6 to TRBJ1-6, with 9 bases lining up with TRBD1. Trimming removed 4 bases from V and 8 bases from J; junction bases left unmatched: 6. The CDR3 is made up of 15 amino acids. Germline CDR1 MNHNY, CDR2 SVGAGI (reference sequence). The CDR3 region has the DNA TGTGCCAGCAGTTTCTTCCGGGACAGGGATTCACCCCTCCACTTT. Translated, it gives CASSFFRDRDSPLHF.

The chain recombines TRBV4-2 with TRBJ1-3, with D maybe TRBD1 (6 bases). The CDR3 has 15 amino acids. Deletions cut 3 bases from V and 5 bases from J, with 14 bases between. The germline V gene encodes CDR1 LGHNA and CDR2 YNFKEQ. The CDR3 bases are TGTGCCAGCAGCCAGTCGGGGGCATATAGAAACACCATATATTTT. Translation: CASSQSGAYRNTIYF.

This chain uses TRBV15 with TRBJ1-4; no clear D gene. This CDR3 has 15 amino acids. The germline V gene encodes CDR1 LNHNV and CDR2 YYDKDF (reference sequence). Trimming pared 5 bases from V and 8 bases from J, leaving 18 bases between. CDR3 nucleotides: TGTGCCACCAGCCTGCCCGCAGGTCTTCGGGAAAAACTGTTTTTT. Its protein is CATSLPAGLREKLFF. The full variable domain, rest sourced from reference TRBV15 and TRBJ1-4, is DAMVIQNPRYQVTQFGKPVTLSCSQTLNHNVMYWYQQKSSQAPKLLFHYYDKDFNNEADTPDNFQSRRPNTSFCFLDIRSPGLGDTAMYLCATSLPAGLREKLFFGSGTQLSVL.

This clone turned up a few times. V gene TRBV10-3 combines with J gene TRBJ2-1, with 9 positions matching TRBD2. The V gene's germline CDR1 is ENHRY and CDR2 SYGVKD. V gave up 6 bases and J gave up 4 bases; unmatched junction bases: 13. This CDR3 region has 17 residues. CDR3: CAISLLSVAGEYNEQFF. The CDR3 DNA sequence: TGTGCCATCAGCCTCCTGTCTGTAGCGGGGGAATACAATGAGCAGTTCTTC.

The CDR3 DNA follows: TGTGCCAGTAGGACGCTCGGGACCGGAGGCTACACCTTC. Translating it yields CASRTLGTGGYTF. The gene calls are TRBV19 and TRBJ1-2; TRBD1 is a possible D gene (5 bases). Germline values: CDR1 LNHDA, CDR2 SQIVND (reference sequence). CDR3 length equals 13 residues. The V end was cut by 6 bases, the J end by 8 bases, with 16 bases between.

This chain links TRBV12-3 or TRBV12-4 with TRBJ1-5; D is undetermined. The CDR3 has 13 amino acids. Trimming pared 7 bases from V and 6 bases from J, leaving 13 bases between. In DNA, the CDR3 is TGTGCCAGCATGGTGGCCGGAGGTCAGCCCCAGCATTTT. Its protein product is CASMVAGGQPQHF.

CDR3 sequence: CASSPSQGFVEPTNYGYTF. The CDR3 nucleotides are TGTGCCAGCAGCCCATCCCAGGGCTTCGTGGAACCAACGAACTATGGCTACACCTTC. V is TRBV7-9 and J is TRBJ1-2; weak D call: TRBD1 (5 bases). The CDR3 extends over 19 amino acids. Trimming took 5 bases from V and 2 from J, leaving 27 bases between them. Germline CDR1 and CDR2: SEHNR and FQNEAQ (reference sequence). Combining the CDR3 with reference TRBV7-9 and TRBJ1-2 gives the whole variable domain DTGVSQNPRHKITKRGQNVTFRCDPISEHNRLYWYRQTLGQGPEFLTYFQNEAQLEKSRLLSDRFSAERPKGSFSTLEIQRTEQGDSAMYLCASSPSQGFVEPTNYGYTFGSGTRLTVV.

The CDR3 sequence is CASRTISHYNEQFF. Here the CDR3 DNA reads TGTGCCTCACGGACGATCTCTCACTACAATGAGCAGTTCTTC. This chain joins TRBV10-3 and TRBJ2-1; no clear D. With 11 bases removed from V and 3 bases from J, the gap between germline ends came to 17 bases. CDR3 length: 14 amino acids. Looked up from germline, CDR1 is ENHRY and CDR2 is SYGVKD.

This clone occurred a few times. The CDR3 DNA reads as TGTGCCAGCAGCTTAGGTGCGGGACTATACTTCGGAGAGCAGTACTTC. Residues: CASSLGAGLYFGEQYF. The genes are TRBV7-2 and TRBJ2-7; 7 bases match TRBD2. The CDR3 spans 16 residues. V dropped 1 base and J dropped 7; count of bases not matched to a gene: 13. Germline V gene sequence: CDR1 SGHTA, CDR2 FQGNSA.

The CDR3 here is CASSPRRLGREKLFF. CDR3 nucleotide sequence: TGTGCCAGCAGCCCCCGGCGATTGGGTCGTGAAAAACTGTTTTTT. The V call is TRBV7-9, the J call TRBJ1-4; no clear D. Germline CDR1 and CDR2: SEHNR and FQNEAQ (reference sequence). The CDR3 runs to 15 residues. Trimming left V 5 bases short and J 7 bases short, with 17 bases between.

This chain connects TRBV11-2 to TRBJ2-7; D gene ambiguous. The CDR3 totals 13 residues. Germline lookup yields CDR1 SGHAT and CDR2 FQNNGV. V lost 5 bases and J lost 3, with 11 bases in between. CDR3 in DNA: TGTGCCAGCAGCCCCCCATGGGACTACGAGCAGTACTTC. It specifies CASSPPWDYEQYF. Based on the CDR3 plus reference TRBV11-2 and TRBJ2-7, the full variable domain is EAGVAQSPRYKIIEKRQSVAFWCNPISGHATLYWYQQILGQGPKLLIQFQNNGVVDDSQLPKDRFSAERLKGVDSTLKIQPAKLEDSAVYLCASSPPWDYEQYFGPGTRLTVT.

The gene calls are TRBV4-1 and TRBJ2-5; 8 nucleotides match TRBD2. Trimming at V came to 0 bases and at J to 2 bases, leaving 8 bases not matched to a gene. Germline V gene data show CDR1 as MGHRA and CDR2 as YSYEKL. This CDR3 has 17 amino acids. CDR3 in DNA: TGCGCCAGCAGCCAAGATTCGGGGGGGACTAAACAAGAGACCCAGTACTTC. Translating gives CASSQDSGGTKQETQYF.

The genes are TRBV4-2 and TRBJ2-7; D possibly corresponds to TRBD2 (6 bases). Trimming pared 4 bases from V and 5 bases from J, leaving 12 bases between. CDR3 length: 13 residues. Germline V gene lookup returns CDR1 LGHNA and CDR2 YNFKEQ. The CDR3 protein is CASSRDWGDEQYF. The CDR3 region has the DNA TGTGCCAGCAGCCGAGACTGGGGGGACGAGCAGTACTTC.

The V call is TRBV19, the J call TRBJ1-2; D uncertain. Germline CDR1 and CDR2: LNHDA and SQIVND (reference sequence). V was shortened by 8 bases and J by 1 base, with 17 bases between the two germline ends. CDR3 length: 15 amino acids. CDR3 in amino acids: CASGRVDSDNYGYTF. The CDR3 region has the DNA TGTGCCAGTGGCCGGGTGGACTCGGATAACTATGGCTACACCTTC.

The chain carries TRBV6-2 or TRBV6-3 and TRBJ1-1; D is undetermined. The CDR3 loop spans 15 amino acids. In germline, CDR1 is MNHEY, CDR2 SVGEGT. Trimming cost V 6 bases and J 0 bases, with 14 bases left between them. CDR3 coding DNA: TGTGCCAGCAGCCCTGGCCCCTCCATGAACACTGAAGCTTTCTTT. Translated, it gives CASSPGPSMNTEAFF.

CDR3 nucleotide sequence: TGTGCCAGCAGCTTAGGTGGGGCAGGGACAGGATACGAGCAGTACTTC. Translated, it gives CASSLGGAGTGYEQYF. This chain uses TRBV7-6 with TRBJ2-7; 8 bases agree with TRBD1. V dropped 1 base and J dropped 4; count of bases not matched to a gene: 9. Germline V gene data show CDR1 as SGHVS and CDR2 as FNYEAQ. The CDR3 covers 16 residues.

Written as DNA, the CDR3 is TGTGCCAGCAGCGTAGGAGGAGGGTTTGGCACTGAAGCTTTCTTT. It specifies CASSVGGGFGTEAFF. This sequence joins TRBV9 and TRBJ1-1; D remains unclear. The germline gives CDR1 SGDLS, CDR2 YYNGEE. The CDR3 covers 15 residues. V was trimmed by 0 bases and J by 4 bases, leaving 13 bases between them.